This T cell receptor (beta chain) was observed in a study of cytomegalovirus exposure and HLA in healthy donors. Points from the study as a whole: Listed as cytomegalovirus-associated were 150 or so TCR beta chains. For most TCR sequences rarity was the rule, although some public TCRs occurred in many donors.

60 Vbeta and 13 Jbeta primers were used in PCR. This table comes from immunoSEQ multiplex PCR, and its TCRdb copy is limited to in-frame clones, with some not included. The sample includes approximately 81,000 clones, 77% of them seen just once. V lost 1 base to trimming and J lost 0 bases, with 10 bases between them. The CDR3 spans 15 residues. From germline, CDR1 is LNHNV and CDR2 YYDKDF (reference sequence). As regards this clone: Its specificity is unknown.

The rearrangement links TRBV15 to TRBJ2-7; weak D call: TRBD1 (6 bases). The source is a man in his forties or fifties in good health and CMV-seropositive. Specimen: PBMCs. CDR3 sequence: CATSRVGGPSYEQYF. CDR3 bases: TGTGCCACCAGCAGAGTTGGGGGCCCCTCCTACGAGCAGTACTTC.